Sequencing of this T cell receptor beta chain was carried out in a study of molecular identifiers for immune sequencing clone quantification. Study results and caveats: Clone sizes could be underestimated for highly expanded clones when identical TCR molecules share a barcode.

A note on this clonotype: What it recognizes is unknown.

TCRdb recomputed calls from the PCR reads with MiXCR, one row per CDR3 protein. Counted here are 600,000 to 650,000 distinct CDR3 sequences, roughly 21% occurring once; the ten biggest clones make up roughly 0.83%. The specimen was naive CD8+ T cells from blood, with Jurkat cell RNA spiked in. The sample's subset: FACS-sorted CD8+CD4-CCR7+CD45RA+ naive T cells. The TCR comes from a human donor in good health. Some libraries in this study had Jurkat cell RNA spiked in.

In nucleotides, the CDR3 is TGTGCCAGCAGCTTGGTGCGCAGTGGTACCGGGGAGCTGTTTTTT. Residues: CASSLVRSGTGELFF. The chain is built from TRBV5-6 and TRBJ2-2; D call uncertain. Germline V CDR1 and CDR2: SGHDT, YYEEEE. The CDR3 length is 15 residues. The V gene lost 0 bases and the J gene lost 5 bases, with 11 bases spanning the gap.